Listed below are T cell receptor beta chains from one sample, sequenced in a study of T cells in Graves' hyperthyroidism and ophthalmopathy. TCRdb re-called the multiplex PCR reads with MiXCR, one entry per CDR3 protein. The sample holds roughly 550,000 distinct CDR3 sequences, about 16% seen once. The sample comprised blood. Receptors originate from a woman aged 25-40 years with Graves' ophthalmopathy. CDR3s include the opening cysteine and the closing phenylalanine or tryptophan. Part of the rows lack a size; the others show once, few, many or a class for expanded clones.

clone_size: many
v_call: TRBV12-3/TRBV12-4
j_call: TRBJ2-7
cdr3_aa: CASRETGYEQYF

clone_size: -
v_call: TRBV28
j_call: TRBJ2-2
cdr3_aa: CAGRTVNTGELFF

clone_size: many
v_call: TRBV28
j_call: TRBJ2-3
cdr3_aa: CASRTPLAGLWDTQYF

clone_size: -
v_call: TRBV27
j_call: TRBJ2-7
cdr3_aa: CASSSLRTGGSEQYF

clone_size: many
v_call: TRBV5-5
j_call: TRBJ2-7
cdr3_aa: CASSLDPTSIYEQYF

clone_size: many
v_call: TRBV6-2/TRBV6-3
j_call: TRBJ2-2
cdr3_aa: CASSYPVTSGKPELLWTGELFF

clone_size: once
v_call: TRBV19
j_call: TRBJ2-7
cdr3_aa: CASSIAARYEQYF

clone_size: -
v_call: TRBV7-2
j_call: TRBJ1-2
cdr3_aa: CASSLGPGPPFYGYTF

clone_size: many
v_call: TRBV6-2/TRBV6-3
j_call: TRBJ2-7
cdr3_aa: CGRGQGPYEQYF

clone_size: -
v_call: TRBV5-1
j_call: TRBJ2-2
cdr3_aa: CASSLRSDTGELFF

clone_size: many
v_call: TRBV30
j_call: TRBJ2-7
cdr3_aa: CAIQGGSYEQYF

clone_size: many
v_call: TRBV12-5
j_call: TRBJ1-2
cdr3_aa: CASGLDSNYGYTF

clone_size: few
v_call: TRBV24-1
j_call: TRBJ2-4
cdr3_aa: CATSDTPGQVRSKNIQYF

clone_size: -
v_call: TRBV12-3/TRBV12-4
j_call: TRBJ2-2
cdr3_aa: CASQRAGSGELFF

clone_size: -
v_call: TRBV6-2/TRBV6-3
j_call: TRBJ1-6
cdr3_aa: CASSRDRHGASPLHF

clone_size: -
v_call: TRBV20-1
j_call: TRBJ2-3
cdr3_aa: CSAGNTGTGARGQYF

clone_size: -
v_call: TRBV6-1
j_call: TRBJ1-2
cdr3_aa: CASSFGGEGYTF

clone_size: few
v_call: TRBV29-1
j_call: TRBJ1-4
cdr3_aa: CSVEPTHPGEKLFF

clone_size: many
v_call: TRBV28
j_call: TRBJ2-7
cdr3_aa: CASRRPDLSSYEQYF

clone_size: -
v_call: TRBV7-9
j_call: TRBJ2-7
cdr3_aa: CASSLRTGAYEQYF